One and the same sample provided the 10 T cell receptor beta chains below, sequenced in a study of blood T cell repertoires in COVID-19. Using immunoSEQ multiplex PCR, the repertoire was profiled, and TCRdb retains in-frame clones only, with some absent. In the table there are fewer than 350,000 clones, less than 90% of which are singletons. The specimen was peripheral blood. The source is a woman in her 30s with COVID-19, enrolled during active disease.

The rearrangement joins TRBV19 to TRBJ1-2; TRBD1 matches 8 bases. The germline gives CDR1 LNHDA, CDR2 SQIVND (reference sequence). The CDR3 loop spans 14 amino acids. J was trimmed by 3 bases and V by 5 bases; bases with no gene match: 5. CDR3 loop: CASSPTGDDYGYTF. The CDR3 region has the DNA TGTGCCAGTAGTCCGACAGGGGATGACTATGGCTACACCTTC.

The chain couples TRBV4-1 to TRBJ1-1; D is undetermined. Between the trimmed V and J ends, which lost 3 bases and 0 bases, there was a span of 8 bases. This CDR3 has 14 residues. Per the germline V gene, CDR1 is MGHRA and CDR2 is YSYEKL. The CDR3: CASSQGGLNTEAFF. The CDR3 DNA is TGCGCCAGCAGCCAGGGCGGGCTGAACACTGAAGCTTTCTTT.

The V and J genes are TRBV15 and TRBJ1-2; TRBD1 matches 7 bases. This CDR3 contains 14 residues. With 5 bases clipped from V and 8 bases from J, the junction kept 11 bases outside the gene matches. Germline CDR1 is LNHNV and CDR2 is YYDKDF (reference sequence). The chain's CDR3 is CATSWGQPNGGYTF. The CDR3 DNA reads TGTGCCACCAGCTGGGGACAGCCAAACGGGGGCTACACCTTC.

A few counts support this clone. The chain combines TRBV2 with TRBJ1-3; D unresolved. Trimming pared 8 bases from V and 4 bases from J, leaving 9 bases between. There are 12 residues in the CDR3. Germline values: CDR1 SNHLY, CDR2 FYNNEI. DNA for the CDR3: TGTGCCAGCGGGGAGAGAGGAAACACCATATATTTT. It is translated as CASGERGNTIYF. The whole variable domain, filled in from reference TRBV2 and TRBJ1-3, reads EPEVTQTPSHQVTQMGQEVILRCVPISNHLYFYWYRQILGQKVEFLVSFYNNEISEKSEIFDDQFSVERPDGSNFTLKIRSTKLEDSAMYFCASGERGNTIYFGEGSWLTVV.

The rearrangement joins TRBV10-3 to TRBJ2-7; a possible D gene is TRBD1 (5 bases). The CDR3 sequence is 13 residues long. The germline V gene has CDR1 ENHRY and CDR2 SYGVKD. The V end lost 11 bases, the J end lost 3 bases, and 17 bases lay between the germline ends. CDR3 sequence reads: CAANQGLSYEQYF. In DNA form, the CDR3 reads TGTGCCGCTAACCAGGGTTTAAGCTACGAGCAGTACTTC.

The CDR3 sequence is CASSQDAGLNEKLFF. CDR3 coding DNA: TGCGCCAGCAGCCAAGATGCAGGCCTAAATGAAAAACTGTTTTTT. The rearrangement joins TRBV4-1 to TRBJ1-4; D is ambiguous. Germline V gene sequence: CDR1 MGHRA, CDR2 YSYEKL. Deletions cut 0 bases from V and 5 bases from J, with 10 bases between. The CDR3 runs 15 residues.

This chain links TRBV19 with TRBJ2-7, with D maybe TRBD2 (6 bases). This CDR3 has 13 amino acids. Germline CDR1 and CDR2: LNHDA and SQIVND (reference sequence). V was trimmed by 5 bases and J by 6 bases, leaving 14 bases between them. The CDR3 spells CASSPRGRGEQYF. Written as DNA, the CDR3 is TGTGCCAGTAGTCCGAGAGGGCGGGGCGAGCAGTACTTC. Based on the CDR3 plus reference TRBV19 and TRBJ2-7, the full variable domain is DGGITQSPKYLFRKEGQNVTLSCEQNLNHDAMYWYRQDPGQGLRLIYYSQIVNDFQKGDIAEGYSVSREKKESFPLTVTSAQKNPTAFYLCASSPRGRGEQYFGPGTRLTVT.

V and J are TRBV18 and TRBJ1-6; tentative D call: TRBD1 (5 bases). The CDR3 is 16 amino acids. V was trimmed by 3 bases and J by 7 bases, leaving 16 bases between them. CDR1 and CDR2 from the germline V gene are KGHSH and LQKENI. CDR3 bases: TGTGCCAGCTCACCCGAAGGGGCGCAGTCGAATTCACCCCTCCACTTT. Its protein is CASSPEGAQSNSPLHF.

The J gene is TRBJ2-7, the V gene TRBV5-1; 7 positions match TRBD1. This CDR3 has 14 residues. V was pared by 1 base and J by 3 bases, with 4 bases of the junction left unmatched. Germline CDR1 reads SGHRS; CDR2 reads YFSETQ. In DNA, the CDR3 is TGCGCCAGCAGCTTGAGACAGGGCAACTACGAGCAGTACTTC. Translated: CASSLRQGNYEQYF.

This chain uses TRBV18 with TRBJ1-1; D is ambiguous. This CDR3 has 16 residues. Between the trimmed V and J ends, which lost 4 bases and 2 bases, there was a span of 17 bases. Germline-derived CDR1 and CDR2 are KGHSH and LQKENI. CDR3 sequence reads: CASSQKKTATNTEAFF. The CDR3 DNA reads TGTGCCAGCTCACAGAAAAAAACAGCCACTAACACTGAAGCTTTCTTT.